These T cell receptor beta chains were read from a single sample in a study of blood T cell repertoires in COVID-19. Clones were read by immunoSEQ multiplex PCR, and TCRdb kept only the in-frame ones, dropping some. The sample has some 40,000 clones, roughly 80% seen once; the top ten hold about a tenth. The sample consisted of peripheral blood. These receptors were taken from a man in his sixties in a cohort sampled during active COVID-19. Both conserved end residues are part of each CDR3. Each record gives: J gene, V gene, clone size, D gene, CDR3 DNA, CDR3 protein. A D gene is named only where the DNA matches it firmly. Size is omitted from some rows. Given values are once, few, many or a class for expanded clones.

TRBJ1-1 TRBV7-2 once . TGTGCCAGCAGCTTAGATCAAAGCTGGACATCCCCTAACACTGAAGCTTTCTTT CASSLDQSWTSPNTEAFF
TRBJ2-7 TRBV5-1 . TRBD1 TGCGCCAGCAGCTACACCCCCGGGACAGGGATTCAGGAGCAGTACTTC CASSYTPGTGIQEQYF
TRBJ2-3 TRBV7-9 . TRBD1 TGTGCCAGCAGCCAGACAGGGGTTAGCACAGATACGCAGTATTTT CASSQTGVSTDTQYF
TRBJ2-2 TRBV4-3 . TRBD1 TGCGCCAGCAGCCAAGGGTCAGGGGGCCTAACTCGGAACACCGGGGAGCTGTTTTTT CASSQGSGGLTRNTGELFF
TRBJ2-7 TRBV3-1/TRBV3-2 . . TGTGCCAGCAGCCAAGGGGGCAGGAACTCCTACGAGCAGTACTTC CASSQGGRNSYEQYF
TRBJ1-1 TRBV19 once TRBD1 TGTGCCAGTAGTCGACAGGGGAGGGGCACTGAAGCTTTCTTT CASSRQGRGTEAFF
TRBJ2-7 TRBV27 . . TGTGCCAGCAGCCAGGGCTACGAGCAGTACTTC CASSQGYEQYF
TRBJ1-1 TRBV10-3 once . TGTGCCATCAGTGAGTCGAGGGAGAACACTGAAGCTTTCTTT CAISESRENTEAFF
TRBJ2-7 TRBV6-5 . . TGTGCCAGCGTGATCGGGGACGAGCAGTACTTC CASVIGDEQYF
TRBJ1-3 TRBV19 . . TGTGCCAGTAGCCGATTGACAGTCTCTGGAAACACCATATATTTT CASSRLTVSGNTIYF
TRBJ2-3 TRBV3-1/TRBV3-2 . . TGTGCCAGCAGCCAAGAGGCGGGGGCAGGCACGCAGTATTTT CASSQEAGAGTQYF
TRBJ1-1 TRBV10-2 few . TGCGCCAGCAGCGGTCTGGGGGGAGGCACTGAAGCTTTCTTT CASSGLGGGTEAFF
TRBJ2-3 TRBV5-1 . . TGCGCCAGCAGCTTGGAGCCAGGGCGCACAGATACGCAGTATTTT CASSLEPGRTDTQYF
TRBJ2-7 TRBV4-1 . . TGCGCCAGCAGCCAAGATTGGGGAGGTTACGAGCAGTACTTC CASSQDWGGYEQYF
TRBJ1-6 TRBV9 . . TGTGCCAGCAGCGAATTGACAGTTCCGTCTTCACCCCTCCACTTT CASSELTVPSSPLHF
TRBJ2-5 TRBV27 . . TGTGCCAGCAGTTCGGCGGGGAAAGAGACCCAGTACTTC CASSSAGKETQYF
TRBJ2-3 TRBV4-3 . . TGCGCCAGCAGCCAAGAAGCGACGGGGTCTTTGGATACGCAGTATTTT CASSQEATGSLDTQYF
TRBJ2-2 TRBV4-1 . TRBD2 TGCGCCAGCAGCCAAGAAGGGACTAGCGGGGGAGCCGGGGAGCTGTTTTTT CASSQEGTSGGAGELFF
TRBJ2-1 TRBV21-1 . . TGTGCCAGCAGCAAAGAAAGCGCTAGCGGGAACAATGAGCAGTTCTTC CASSKESASGNNEQFF
TRBJ2-6 TRBV7-3 few . TGTGCCAGCAGCCCAGTGGGGGGAAGCTCTGGGGCCAACGTCCTGACTTTC CASSPVGGSSGANVLTF
TRBJ1-2 TRBV3-1/TRBV3-2 . . TGTGCCAGCAGCCAACCCAGGGCGGACGGCTACACCTTC CASSQPRADGYTF
TRBJ2-1 TRBV30 . TRBD2 TGTGCCTGGAGTACGGTAGCGGGGGGTCACTTCTTC CAWSTVAGGHFF
TRBJ2-7 TRBV19 . TRBD1 TGTGCCAGTAGCATTACAGGGGTGCACGAGCAGTACTTC CASSITGVHEQYF
TRBJ2-2 TRBV27 . TRBD2 TGTGCCAGCAGTCCCCGACGACTAGCGGGAGGGCCGGACACCGGGGAGCTGTTTTTT CASSPRRLAGGPDTGELFF
TRBJ2-5 TRBV6-5 . . TGTGCCAGTCAGAGGTTACAAGAGACCCAGTACTTC CASQRLQETQYF
TRBJ1-5 TRBV11-2 . . TGTGCCAGCAGCTTAGACAGAAATCAGCCCCAGCATTTT CASSLDRNQPQHF
TRBJ1-5 TRBV7-8 . . TGTGCCAGCAGCTTCACCAGGAGCAATCAGCCCCAGCATTTT CASSFTRSNQPQHF